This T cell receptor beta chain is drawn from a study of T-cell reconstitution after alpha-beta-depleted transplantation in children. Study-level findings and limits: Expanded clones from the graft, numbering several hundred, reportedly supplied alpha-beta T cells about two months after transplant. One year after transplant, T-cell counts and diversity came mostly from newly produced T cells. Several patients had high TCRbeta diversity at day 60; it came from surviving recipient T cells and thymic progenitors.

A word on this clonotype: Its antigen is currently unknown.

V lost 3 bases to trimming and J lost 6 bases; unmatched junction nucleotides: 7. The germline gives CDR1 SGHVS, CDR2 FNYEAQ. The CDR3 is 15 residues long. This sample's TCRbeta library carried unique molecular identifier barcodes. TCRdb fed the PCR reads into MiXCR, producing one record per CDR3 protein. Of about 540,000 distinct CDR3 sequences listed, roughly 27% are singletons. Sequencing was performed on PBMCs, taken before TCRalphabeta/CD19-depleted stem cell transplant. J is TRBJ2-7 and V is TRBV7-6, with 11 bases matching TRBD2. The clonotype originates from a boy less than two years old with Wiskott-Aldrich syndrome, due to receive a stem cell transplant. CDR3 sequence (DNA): TGTGCCAGCAGCTTCTCTAGCGGGAGGTTCTCCGAGCAGTACTTC. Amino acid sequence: CASSFSSGRFSEQYF.